Listed below are T cell receptor beta chains from one sample, sequenced in a study of blood T cells in healthy people across ages. Each CDR3 protein is one row after TCRdb ran MiXCR on the 5' RACE reads. The table lists about 1.8 million distinct CDR3 sequences, roughly 49% of them singletons. Material for sequencing was blood. Receptors were obtained from a woman aged 40 to 50 in good health. The CDR3 runs from the conserved cysteine through the conserved F or W. D genes are given only for firm matches. Clone size is shown for a subset of rows, as once, few, many or a class of expanded clone.

D gene: .
V gene: TRBV5-1
clone size: few
J gene: TRBJ2-7
CDR3 protein: CASSSHVLGIYEQYF
CDR3 DNA: TGCGCCAGCAGCTCGCACGTGCTCGGCATTTACGAGCAGTACTTC

D gene: .
V gene: TRBV24-1
clone size: .
J gene: TRBJ2-3
CDR3 protein: CATTKRGTDTQYF
CDR3 DNA: TGTGCCACCACGAAGCGGGGCACAGATACGCAGTATTTT

D gene: TRBD1
V gene: TRBV29-1
clone size: .
J gene: TRBJ1-2
CDR3 protein: CSVAGGVVYGYTF
CDR3 DNA: TGCAGCGTGGCAGGGGGTGTTGTCTATGGCTACACCTTC

D gene: .
V gene: TRBV29-1
clone size: .
J gene: TRBJ2-4
CDR3 protein: CSVEISAIQYF
CDR3 DNA: TGCAGCGTTGAAATTAGTGCCATTCAGTACTTC

D gene: .
V gene: TRBV6-5
clone size: .
J gene: TRBJ1-2
CDR3 protein: CASSYPLLGDYTF
CDR3 DNA: TGTGCCAGCAGTTACCCCCTACTTGGAGACTACACCTTC

D gene: .
V gene: TRBV27
clone size: few
J gene: TRBJ1-4
CDR3 protein: CASSLSSGPRSNEKLFF
CDR3 DNA: TGTGCCAGCAGTTTAAGTTCGGGACCGCGCTCCAATGAAAAACTGTTTTTT

D gene: TRBD1
V gene: TRBV6-5
clone size: .
J gene: TRBJ1-2
CDR3 protein: CASTERGTGNGYTF
CDR3 DNA: TGTGCCAGCACCGAACGGGGGACAGGGAATGGCTACACCTTC

D gene: .
V gene: TRBV20-1
clone size: few
J gene: TRBJ2-7
CDR3 protein: CSARTLDSPRSSYEQYF
CDR3 DNA: TGCAGTGCTAGAACCCTGGACAGCCCCAGGAGCTCCTACGAGCAGTACTTC

D gene: .
V gene: TRBV12-3/TRBV12-4
clone size: .
J gene: TRBJ2-3
CDR3 protein: CASRTGLGSTDTQYF
CDR3 DNA: TGTGCCAGCAGAACAGGACTCGGCAGCACAGATACGCAGTATTTT

D gene: .
V gene: TRBV6-5
clone size: few
J gene: TRBJ2-7
CDR3 protein: CASSYSDNYEQYF
CDR3 DNA: TGTGCCAGCAGTTACTCGGACAACTACGAGCAGTACTTC

D gene: TRBD1
V gene: TRBV7-2
clone size: .
J gene: TRBJ1-4
CDR3 protein: CASSLGTGGVEKLFF
CDR3 DNA: TGTGCCAGCAGCCTTGGGACAGGGGGCGTTGAAAAACTGTTTTTT

D gene: .
V gene: TRBV4-3
clone size: .
J gene: TRBJ1-4
CDR3 protein: CASSQDTGQGNEKLFF
CDR3 DNA: TGCGCCAGCAGCCAAGATACGGGGCAGGGTAATGAAAAACTGTTTTTT

D gene: .
V gene: TRBV15
clone size: once
J gene: TRBJ2-5
CDR3 protein: CATSREDPTQYF
CDR3 DNA: TGTGCCACCAGCAGAGAAGACCCGACCCAGTACTTC

D gene: .
V gene: TRBV5-4
clone size: .
J gene: TRBJ2-6
CDR3 protein: CASSGVETGPGANVLTF
CDR3 DNA: TGTGCCAGCAGCGGAGTTGAGACAGGCCCTGGGGCCAACGTCCTGACTTTC

D gene: .
V gene: TRBV7-2
clone size: few
J gene: TRBJ2-5
CDR3 protein: CASSPDSPQETQYF
CDR3 DNA: TGTGCCAGCAGCCCTGACAGCCCACAAGAGACCCAGTACTTC

D gene: .
V gene: TRBV28
clone size: few
J gene: TRBJ2-7
CDR3 protein: CASKLNYEQYF
CDR3 DNA: TGTGCCAGCAAATTAAACTACGAGCAGTACTTC

D gene: TRBD1
V gene: TRBV13
clone size: .
J gene: TRBJ1-2
CDR3 protein: CASSSPKTGLRDGYTF
CDR3 DNA: TGTGCCAGCAGCTCCCCTAAGACAGGGTTAAGGGATGGCTACACCTTC

D gene: TRBD1
V gene: TRBV15
clone size: .
J gene: TRBJ1-2
CDR3 protein: CATSSGQGSWDVYTF
CDR3 DNA: TGTGCCACCAGTTCGGGACAGGGCTCCTGGGACGTTTACACCTTC

D gene: .
V gene: TRBV2
clone size: .
J gene: TRBJ1-2
CDR3 protein: CASRKGSLGYTF
CDR3 DNA: TGTGCCAGCAGGAAGGGAAGTCTTGGCTACACCTTC

D gene: .
V gene: TRBV6-2/TRBV6-3
clone size: .
J gene: TRBJ2-3
CDR3 protein: CATGDVTDTQYF
CDR3 DNA: TGTGCCACAGGGGACGTCACAGATACGCAGTATTTT

D gene: .
V gene: TRBV7-3
clone size: .
J gene: TRBJ1-2
CDR3 protein: CASSITPANYGYTF
CDR3 DNA: TGTGCCAGCAGCATAACACCGGCTAACTATGGCTACACCTTC

D gene: .
V gene: TRBV6-2/TRBV6-3
clone size: .
J gene: TRBJ2-7
CDR3 protein: CASSNTNEQYF
CDR3 DNA: TGTGCCAGCAGTAACACAAACGAGCAGTACTTC

D gene: .
V gene: TRBV29-1
clone size: few
J gene: TRBJ2-5
CDR3 protein: CSVPPGRGETQYF
CDR3 DNA: TGCAGCGTTCCCCCGGGCCGGGGAGAGACCCAGTACTTC

D gene: .
V gene: TRBV9
clone size: .
J gene: TRBJ1-2
CDR3 protein: CASSGRLSDGYTF
CDR3 DNA: TGTGCCAGCAGCGGACGCCTGTCTGATGGCTACACCTTC

D gene: .
V gene: TRBV2
clone size: .
J gene: TRBJ2-3
CDR3 protein: CASSRRITTDTQYF
CDR3 DNA: TGTGCCAGCAGCCGACGCATTACGACAGATACGCAGTATTTT

D gene: TRBD2
V gene: TRBV10-3
clone size: few
J gene: TRBJ2-7
CDR3 protein: CAISGSGGTYEQYF
CDR3 DNA: TGTGCCATCAGTGGTAGCGGGGGAACCTACGAGCAGTACTTC

D gene: TRBD1
V gene: TRBV4-1
clone size: few
J gene: TRBJ1-1
CDR3 protein: CASDQGQGARTNTEAFF
CDR3 DNA: TGCGCCAGCGATCAAGGACAGGGAGCCCGAACCAACACTGAAGCTTTCTTT

D gene: .
V gene: TRBV2
clone size: .
J gene: TRBJ2-3
CDR3 protein: CASSAELAITDTQYF
CDR3 DNA: TGTGCCAGCAGCGCCGAGCTAGCCATCACAGATACGCAGTATTTT

D gene: TRBD1
V gene: TRBV20-1
clone size: .
J gene: TRBJ2-6
CDR3 protein: CSASDRGASGANVLTF
CDR3 DNA: TGCAGTGCTAGCGACAGGGGAGCCTCTGGGGCCAACGTCCTGACTTTC

D gene: .
V gene: TRBV5-1
clone size: .
J gene: TRBJ1-4
CDR3 protein: CASSLEGRQGEELFF
CDR3 DNA: TGCGCCAGCAGCTTGGAGGGGCGGCAGGGTGAGGAACTGTTTTTT

D gene: .
V gene: TRBV5-1
clone size: few
J gene: TRBJ2-7
CDR3 protein: CASSSGEGPYEQYF
CDR3 DNA: TGCGCCAGCAGCTCGGGCGAGGGGCCCTACGAGCAGTACTTC

D gene: TRBD1
V gene: TRBV28
clone size: .
J gene: TRBJ1-5
CDR3 protein: CASTIGGGWDQPQHF
CDR3 DNA: TGTGCCAGCACTATAGGGGGCGGGTGGGATCAGCCCCAGCATTTT

D gene: .
V gene: TRBV6-5
clone size: few
J gene: TRBJ2-7
CDR3 protein: CASRLSSAGTEQYF
CDR3 DNA: TGTGCCAGCAGACTTTCCTCAGCTGGGACCGAGCAGTACTTC

D gene: TRBD2
V gene: TRBV11-2
clone size: .
J gene: TRBJ2-1
CDR3 protein: CASSSLSGASRNEQFF
CDR3 DNA: TGTGCCAGCAGCTCCCTTAGCGGGGCTTCTCGTAATGAGCAGTTCTTC

D gene: .
V gene: TRBV9
clone size: few
J gene: TRBJ2-5
CDR3 protein: CASSVSANQETQYF
CDR3 DNA: TGTGCCAGCAGCGTATCGGCCAACCAAGAGACCCAGTACTTC

D gene: TRBD2
V gene: TRBV5-1
clone size: .
J gene: TRBJ2-3
CDR3 protein: CASSLVELAVTDTQYF
CDR3 DNA: TGCGCCAGCAGCTTGGTTGAACTAGCGGTTACAGATACGCAGTATTTT

D gene: .
V gene: TRBV28
clone size: few
J gene: TRBJ1-1
CDR3 protein: CASSPQRAEAFF
CDR3 DNA: TGTGCCAGCAGCCCGCAGCGCGCTGAAGCTTTCTTT

D gene: .
V gene: TRBV7-6
clone size: .
J gene: TRBJ2-5
CDR3 protein: CASSLDPGSETQYF
CDR3 DNA: TGTGCCAGCAGCTTAGACCCAGGGTCGGAGACCCAGTACTTC

D gene: .
V gene: TRBV6-2/TRBV6-3
clone size: few
J gene: TRBJ1-2
CDR3 protein: CASNDNYGYTF
CDR3 DNA: TGTGCCAGTAATGATAACTATGGCTACACCTTC

D gene: .
V gene: TRBV4-2
clone size: few
J gene: TRBJ2-2
CDR3 protein: CASSQDGYPGSAGELFF
CDR3 DNA: TGTGCCAGCAGCCAAGACGGGTATCCAGGGTCGGCCGGGGAGCTGTTTTTT

D gene: TRBD2
V gene: TRBV6-1
clone size: .
J gene: TRBJ2-3
CDR3 protein: CASAKAGGPTDTQYF
CDR3 DNA: TGTGCCAGCGCCAAAGCGGGGGGACCCACAGATACGCAGTATTTT

D gene: .
V gene: TRBV11-3
clone size: .
J gene: TRBJ2-3
CDR3 protein: CASSLGGGDDTQYF
CDR3 DNA: TGTGCCAGCAGCTTAGGTGGGGGTGACGATACGCAGTATTTT

D gene: TRBD2
V gene: TRBV6-6
clone size: .
J gene: TRBJ2-7
CDR3 protein: CASSRGGTQTDEQYF
CDR3 DNA: TGTGCCAGCAGCCGCGGGGGTACCCAAACTGACGAGCAGTACTTC

D gene: .
V gene: TRBV28
clone size: .
J gene: TRBJ1-2
CDR3 protein: CASVETKTGRYGYTF
CDR3 DNA: TGTGCCAGCGTAGAGACCAAAACAGGGCGCTATGGCTACACCTTC

D gene: .
V gene: TRBV20-1
clone size: .
J gene: TRBJ1-2
CDR3 protein: CSRLGASGYTF
CDR3 DNA: TGCAGTAGATTGGGGGCCTCGGGCTACACCTTC

D gene: .
V gene: TRBV20-1
clone size: .
J gene: TRBJ2-1
CDR3 protein: CSAKATRAYYNEQFF
CDR3 DNA: TGCAGTGCTAAGGCCACACGAGCGTACTACAATGAGCAGTTCTTC

D gene: TRBD1
V gene: TRBV19
clone size: .
J gene: TRBJ2-5
CDR3 protein: CARGQGLHGWETQYF
CDR3 DNA: TGTGCCAGGGGACAGGGCCTCCATGGGTGGGAGACCCAGTACTTC

D gene: .
V gene: TRBV5-4
clone size: .
J gene: TRBJ2-3
CDR3 protein: CASSQSLITDTQYF
CDR3 DNA: TGTGCCAGCAGCCAGAGTCTAATTACAGATACGCAGTATTTT

D gene: .
V gene: TRBV7-3
clone size: .
J gene: TRBJ2-1
CDR3 protein: CASSLTGLSYNEQFF
CDR3 DNA: TGTGCCAGCAGCTTAACGGGGTTATCCTACAATGAGCAGTTCTTC

D gene: .
V gene: TRBV7-9
clone size: few
J gene: TRBJ2-1
CDR3 protein: CASSLAGAAGNEQFF
CDR3 DNA: TGTGCCAGCAGCTTAGCGGGAGCTGCAGGCAATGAGCAGTTCTTC

D gene: .
V gene: TRBV20-1
clone size: .
J gene: TRBJ2-1
CDR3 protein: CSAEPDRYNEQFF
CDR3 DNA: TGCAGTGCCGAACCGGACAGATACAATGAGCAGTTCTTC

D gene: TRBD2
V gene: TRBV6-1
clone size: .
J gene: TRBJ2-7
CDR3 protein: CASSEFYGGNYEQYF
CDR3 DNA: TGTGCCAGCAGTGAATTCTACGGGGGGAATTACGAGCAGTACTTC

D gene: .
V gene: TRBV7-3
clone size: .
J gene: TRBJ2-5
CDR3 protein: CASKKWGGKRPSTF
CDR3 DNA: TGTGCCAGCAAGAAGTGGGGGGGCAAGAGACCCAGTACTTTC

D gene: TRBD1
V gene: TRBV4-1
clone size: .
J gene: TRBJ2-5
CDR3 protein: CASSPLTGGRQETQYF
CDR3 DNA: TGCGCCAGCAGCCCTCTTACAGGGGGCCGACAAGAGACCCAGTACTTC

D gene: .
V gene: TRBV29-1
clone size: .
J gene: TRBJ1-1
CDR3 protein: CSVLANVEAFF
CDR3 DNA: TGCAGCGTTCTGGCTAACGTGGAAGCTTTCTTT